This T cell receptor (beta chain) appears in the sequencing data of a study of shared clonotypes between healthy human individuals. As for the study in general: The plates for each donor numbered three CD4 naive, three CD4 memory, two CD8 naive and one CD8 memory. Findings of the study overall: Few donors restricted represented genetic and exposure-history diversity.

Measured with immunoSEQ multiplex PCR; TCRdb has only the in-frame clones, and not every one. The sample shows a few million clones, approximately 90% of them seen only once. This clone was seen just once. Antigen specificity is unknown. The same CDR3 can be traced to other DNA sequences in this sample. The CDR3 loop spans 14 amino acids. Germline values: CDR1 SGHRS, CDR2 YFSETQ. The V and J ends lost 1 base and 0 bases respectively, with 7 bases between them. The sequencing sample was made of naive CD4+ T cells sorted from blood. Subset specified: CD45RA+ positively selected. The chain couples TRBV5-1 to TRBJ1-1; D gene unclear. This sequence was found in a man aged 18-30 years in good health. The CDR3 region has the DNA TGCGCCAGCAGCTTGAGCACTATGAACACTGAAGCTTTCTTT. It specifies CASSLSTMNTEAFF.